This TCR beta chain came from a study of T-cell memory formation after mild COVID-19. Comments on this clonotype: Antigen unknown.

Using its own MiXCR run on the 5' RACE reads, TCRdb lists one record per CDR3 protein. The data contain hundreds of thousands of distinct CDR3 sequences, around a quarter of them singletons. This CDR3 spans 15 amino acids. CDR1 is SQVTM, CDR2 ANQGSEA, per germline. V was pared by 5 bases and J by 4 bases, with 9 bases of the junction left unmatched. Study results and caveats: Contracting CD8+ clones were enriched in EMRA, CD4+ mainly in CM and EM. Some SARS-CoV-2-responding clones were already detected in memory before infection.

The chain combines TRBV29-1 with TRBJ2-3; 10 bases map to TRBD1. Material for sequencing was PBMCs or a T cell subset sorted from them (not recorded which). The TCR originated in an adult woman who had mild COVID-19 (a few samples of this study predate the infection). Cell type and time point are not known. The CDR3 spells CSVRRETGGADTQYF. CDR3 coding DNA: TGCAGCGTTAGGCGTGAGACAGGGGGCGCAGATACGCAGTATTTT.